These 29 T cell receptor beta chains originate from one sample sequenced in a study of blood T cell repertoires in COVID-19. The protocol was immunoSEQ multiplex PCR, while the TCRdb copy is restricted to in-frame clones and leaves out a portion. The repertoire holds roughly 200,000 clones, with roughly 86% as singletons. The specimen sequenced was peripheral blood. All receptors derive from a man aged 60 to 69 with acute or convalescent COVID-19.

The CDR3 nucleotides are TGTGCCAGCAGCCGTGGGGGGAATTCACCCCTCCACTTT. It is translated as CASSRGGNSPLHF. The chain links TRBV28 to TRBJ1-6; D might be TRBD1 (5 bases). V shed 6 bases and J shed 7 bases, with 10 bases lying between them. CDR1 is MDHEN, CDR2 SYDVKM, per germline. The CDR3 has 13 amino acids. The full variable domain, rest sourced from reference TRBV28 and TRBJ1-6, is DVKVTQSSRYLVKRTGEKVFLECVQDMDHENMFWYRQDPGLGLRLIYFSYDVKMKEKGDIPEGYSVSREKKERFSLILESASTNQTSMYLCASSRGGNSPLHFGNGTRLTVT.

V is TRBV6-6 and J is TRBJ2-3; tentative D call: TRBD2 (6 bases). Germline V CDR1 and CDR2: MNHNY, SVGAGI (reference sequence). The CDR3 spans 15 residues. The ends were cut back, 5 bases at V and 10 bases at J, with 22 bases in the middle. In nucleotides, the CDR3 is TGTGCCAGCAGTCCGCCGGAGTCTACGGGGGTCGCGCAGTATTTT. This sequence encodes CASSPPESTGVAQYF.

The chain employs TRBV6-2 or TRBV6-3 and TRBJ2-1; 7 nucleotides agree with TRBD2. Per germline, CDR1 MNHEY and CDR2 SVGEGT. V lost 5 bases and J lost 1; bases outside the gene matches: 11. The CDR3 is made up of 17 amino acids. CDR3 bases: TGTGCCAGCAGTACGGTTCGGAGGGAGGGGTCCTACAATGAGCAGTTCTTC. This sequence encodes CASSTVRREGSYNEQFF.

The chain has TRBV19 and TRBJ2-6, with D perhaps matching TRBD1 (6 bases). The CDR3 length is 15 residues. Trimming pared 5 bases from V and 2 bases from J, leaving 10 bases between. Germline V gives CDR1 LNHDA, CDR2 SQIVND (reference sequence). CDR3 nucleotide sequence: TGTGCCAGTAGTCCCAGGACAGCTGGGGCCAACGTCCTGACTTTC. It is translated as CASSPRTAGANVLTF.

The chain carries TRBV6-6 and TRBJ2-7, with TRBD1 as a possible D gene (5 bases). The CDR3 length is 14 residues. Germline-derived CDR1 and CDR2 are MNHNY and SVGAGI (reference sequence). The V gene lost 2 bases and the J gene lost 2 bases, with 10 bases spanning the gap. CDR3 protein: CASSYVGRAYEQYF. In DNA form, the CDR3 reads TGTGCCAGCAGTTACGTTGGCAGGGCCTACGAGCAGTACTTC.

This clone occurred a few times. The chain has TRBV7-3 and TRBJ2-5, with D possibly being TRBD1 (8 bases). Germline V lookup: CDR1 SGHTA, CDR2 FQGTGA. Trimming shortened V by 5 bases and J by 5 bases, and 27 bases separated the two germline ends. The CDR3 spans 18 residues. CDR3 sequence reads: CASSTLQSTTGEGETQYF. The DNA for the CDR3 is TGTGCCAGCAGCACTCTACAATCCACGACAGGGGAGGGGGAGACCCAGTACTTC.

The chain carries TRBV18 and TRBJ2-3; D may be TRBD2 (6 bases). V was pared by 2 bases and J by 4 bases, with 13 bases between. Per the germline V gene, CDR1 is KGHSH and CDR2 is LQKENI. This CDR3 comprises 15 residues. The CDR3 sequence: CASSPGLAESDTQYF. The CDR3 nucleotides are TGTGCCAGCTCACCAGGGTTAGCGGAGTCAGATACGCAGTATTTT.

The sample holds one count of this clone. V is TRBV4-2 and J is TRBJ1-1, with D maybe TRBD1 (5 bases). This CDR3 is 16 amino acids long. Germline CDR1 LGHNA, CDR2 YNFKEQ. V was clipped by 0 bases and J by 0 bases, with 11 bases between them. The CDR3 sequence is CASSQDRRGLNTEAFF. The CDR3 DNA sequence: TGTGCCAGCAGCCAAGATCGGCGGGGCCTGAACACTGAAGCTTTCTTT.

V usage is TRBV4-3 and J usage is TRBJ1-1, with D possibly TRBD1 on 5 matching bases. The CDR3 has 15 amino acids. The V and J ends lost 0 bases and 0 bases respectively, with 8 bases between them. Germline-derived CDR1 and CDR2 are LGHNA and YSLEER. CDR3: CASSQEPGMNTEAFF. The CDR3 DNA sequence: TGCGCCAGCAGCCAAGAACCAGGGATGAACACTGAAGCTTTCTTT.

Here the CDR3 DNA reads TGTGCCAGCTCACCAGAGTCTAACTATGGCTACACCTTC. Translating gives CASSPESNYGYTF. The chain couples TRBV18 to TRBJ1-2; D not resolved. Germline CDR1 reads KGHSH; CDR2 reads LQKENI. CDR3 length equals 13 residues. Trimming cost V 2 bases and J 0 bases, with 4 bases left between them.

CDR3 amino acids: CASSTQAGGYEQYF. The CDR3 DNA is TGCGCCAGCAGCACCCAAGCAGGGGGCTACGAGCAGTACTTC. This chain connects TRBV5-1 to TRBJ2-7; 7 positions agree with TRBD1. Germline CDR1 and CDR2: SGHRS and YFSETQ. The CDR3 covers 14 residues. V was pared by 4 bases and J by 3 bases, with 7 bases of the junction left unmatched.

The chain combines TRBV7-2 with TRBJ2-2; 7 bases map to TRBD2. The CDR3 is 15 residues long. Losses at the gene ends were 5 bases for V and 1 base for J; bases not matched to a gene: 4. Germline V gene sequence: CDR1 SGHTA, CDR2 FQGNSA. CDR3 coding DNA: TGTGCCAGCAGCCCACAGCGGGGGAACACCGGGGAGCTGTTTTTT. This sequence encodes CASSPQRGNTGELFF.

This chain connects TRBV11-3 to TRBJ1-1; D perhaps matches TRBD1 (6 bases). V dropped 2 bases and J dropped 4 bases, with 11 bases sitting between them. Germline loops: CDR1 SGHNT, CDR2 YENEEA. This CDR3 comprises 14 residues. CDR3 DNA sequence: TGTGCCAGCAGCTTAACAGGGACCAGCACTGAAGCTTTCTTT. It codes for CASSLTGTSTEAFF.

The chain carries TRBV11-2 and TRBJ1-6, with D possibly TRBD1 on 6 matching bases. Germline V lookup: CDR1 SGHAT, CDR2 FQNNGV. V was cut by 0 bases and J by 10 bases, with 10 bases left in between. The CDR3 is made up of 14 amino acids. Here the CDR3 DNA reads TGTGCCAGCAGCTTAGAGGTCAGGGGATCACCCCTCCACTTT. This codes for CASSLEVRGSPLHF.

The chain uses TRBV14 and TRBJ2-3; D not resolved. The CDR3 contains 12 residues. Trimming shortened V by 2 bases and J by 2 bases, and 2 bases separated the two germline ends. Per the germline V gene, CDR1 is SGHDN and CDR2 is FVKESK. In DNA, the CDR3 is TGTGCCAGCAGCCAATACACAGATACGCAGTATTTT. Protein: CASSQYTDTQYF. Full variable domain (missing parts from reference TRBV14 and TRBJ2-3): EAGVTQFPSHSVIEKGQTVTLRCDPISGHDNLYWYRRVMGKEIKFLLHFVKESKQDESGMPNNRFLAERTGGTYSTLKVQPAELEDSGVYFCASSQYTDTQYFGPGTRLTVL.

A few counts support this clone. The rearrangement uses TRBV3-1 (or the pseudogene TRBV3-2) and TRBJ1-5; D is undetermined. The CDR3 is 15 amino acids. Germline assignment: CDR1 LGHDT and CDR2 YNNKEL (reference sequence). The germline V and J ends were trimmed by 4 bases and 0 bases, with 10 bases remaining between them. In DNA, the CDR3 is TGTGCCAGCAGCCCGAGCCCAAATAGCAATCAGCCCCAGCATTTT. Its protein product is CASSPSPNSNQPQHF.

The chain employs TRBV6-1 and TRBJ1-4; D may be TRBD1 (6 bases). V lost 1 base and J 4 bases, leaving 7 bases between the germline ends. CDR3 length equals 14 residues. CDR1 and CDR2 (germline): MNHNS, SASEGT. In DNA form, the CDR3 reads TGTGCCAGCAGTGAAGGGGGGCTTAATGAAAAACTGTTTTTT. Translation gives CASSEGGLNEKLFF.

This chain connects TRBV30 to TRBJ1-4; 7 nucleotides line up with TRBD1. V was clipped by 4 bases and J by 6 bases; unmatched bases: 14. The CDR3 has 16 residues. Germline-derived CDR1 and CDR2 are GTSNPN and SVGIG (reference sequence). Here the CDR3 reads CAWTRRRDSKDEKLFF. CDR3 sequence (DNA): TGTGCCTGGACCCGCCGACGGGACAGTAAAGATGAAAAACTGTTTTTT.

The chain uses TRBV4-3 and TRBJ2-2, with 8 bases fitting TRBD1. The germline gives CDR1 LGHNA, CDR2 YSLEER. The CDR3 has 16 amino acids. V lost 4 bases and J lost 6; bases outside the gene matches: 10. CDR3 protein: CASSPKGQGRAGELFF. The DNA for the CDR3 is TGCGCCAGCAGCCCTAAAGGACAGGGTAGGGCCGGGGAGCTGTTTTTT.

CDR3 residues: CASSRTGLEQYF. CDR3 DNA: TGTGCCAGCAGCAGGACAGGGCTCGAGCAGTACTTC. The genes are TRBV3-1 (or the pseudogene TRBV3-2) and TRBJ2-7; 8 positions agree with TRBD1. CDR1 and CDR2 (germline): LGHDT, YNNKEL (reference sequence). The CDR3 length is 12 residues. The ends lost 5 bases at V and 6 bases at J; junction bases unmatched: 3.

The rearrangement joins TRBV18 to TRBJ2-5, with 8 bases fitting TRBD1. CDR1 and CDR2 from the germline V gene are KGHSH and LQKENI. J was trimmed by 1 base and V by 5 bases; bases with no gene match: 0. The CDR3 is made up of 13 amino acids. The CDR3 DNA reads as TGTGCCAGCTCAGGGACAGGCCAAGAGACCCAGTACTTC. Translated: CASSGTGQETQYF.

The chain has TRBV2 and TRBJ2-5; 8 bases agree with TRBD2. CDR1 SNHLY and CDR2 FYNNEI come from the germline V gene. This CDR3 region has 16 residues. V trimming: 10 bases; J trimming: 4 bases; junction bases outside the gene matches: 17. The CDR3 region is CAIPPPGLGPGETQYF. In nucleotides, the CDR3 is TGTGCCATCCCGCCTCCGGGACTAGGGCCCGGAGAGACCCAGTACTTC.

This clone showed up just once. The rearrangement uses TRBV15 and TRBJ2-2; no firm D call. The germline CDR1 and CDR2 sequences are LNHNV and YYDKDF (reference sequence). The CDR3 runs to 13 residues. Trimming took off 5 bases at V and 5 bases at J, with 9 bases between the two ends. CDR3 nucleotide sequence: TGTGCCACCAGCCATACCGGGACCGGGGAGCTGTTTTTT. Translation: CATSHTGTGELFF.

The V gene is TRBV29-1, the J gene TRBJ2-7, with D possibly TRBD1 on 6 matching bases. Per the germline V gene, CDR1 is SQVTM and CDR2 is ANQGSEA. This CDR3 spans 13 amino acids. Trimming removed 3 bases from V and 5 bases from J, with 14 bases in between. This CDR3 reads CSVDLYSGDEQYF. The CDR3 coding sequence is TGCAGCGTTGATCTATATTCAGGGGACGAGCAGTACTTC.

The chain links TRBV27 to TRBJ1-5, with 7 bases matching TRBD1. Germline loops: CDR1 MNHEY, CDR2 SMNVEV (reference sequence). The trim removed 2 bases at V and 1 base at J, leaving 8 bases unmatched. This CDR3 is 17 amino acids long. CDR3 residues: CASSLVGQATSNQPQHF. CDR3 nucleotides: TGTGCCAGCAGTTTAGTAGGACAGGCGACAAGCAATCAGCCCCAGCATTTT.

The V call is TRBV4-1, the J call TRBJ1-6; no firm D call. Germline CDR1 is MGHRA and CDR2 is YSYEKL. The CDR3 extends over 13 amino acids. The germline V and J ends were trimmed by 1 base and 9 bases, with 7 bases remaining between them. The CDR3 DNA reads TGCGCCAGCAGCCAAGTGGAGGGTTCACCCCTCCACTTT. Translated: CASSQVEGSPLHF.

The chain recombines TRBV7-9 with TRBJ1-4; D gene uncertain. Germline V gene lookup returns CDR1 SEHNR and CDR2 FQNEAQ (reference sequence). With 5 bases removed from V and 0 bases from J, the gap between germline ends came to 10 bases. The CDR3 is made up of 15 amino acids. The CDR3 sequence is CASSPSAATNEKLFF. In nucleotides, the CDR3 is TGTGCCAGCAGCCCGTCAGCGGCAACTAATGAAAAACTGTTTTTT.

The rearrangement uses TRBV19 and TRBJ2-3; TRBD2 agrees at 8 bases. CDR1 and CDR2 from the germline V gene are LNHDA and SQIVND (reference sequence). J lost 1 base, V lost 7 bases, and 10 bases had no gene match. The CDR3 runs 16 residues. CDR3 nucleotide sequence: TGTGCCAGTACCCCCCGGGGGGGGCTGGGCACAGATACGCAGTATTTT. The encoded protein is CASTPRGGLGTDTQYF.

The V gene is TRBV5-1, the J gene TRBJ2-7; 9 bases line up with TRBD1. Germline loops: CDR1 SGHRS, CDR2 YFSETQ. The CDR3 has 16 residues. The V and J ends lost 4 bases and 1 base, in that order; junction bases with no gene match: 9. The CDR3, as DNA: TGCGCCAGCAGCGAACCCCGGGACAGGGAATCCTACGAGCAGTACTTC. Translating it yields CASSEPRDRESYEQYF.